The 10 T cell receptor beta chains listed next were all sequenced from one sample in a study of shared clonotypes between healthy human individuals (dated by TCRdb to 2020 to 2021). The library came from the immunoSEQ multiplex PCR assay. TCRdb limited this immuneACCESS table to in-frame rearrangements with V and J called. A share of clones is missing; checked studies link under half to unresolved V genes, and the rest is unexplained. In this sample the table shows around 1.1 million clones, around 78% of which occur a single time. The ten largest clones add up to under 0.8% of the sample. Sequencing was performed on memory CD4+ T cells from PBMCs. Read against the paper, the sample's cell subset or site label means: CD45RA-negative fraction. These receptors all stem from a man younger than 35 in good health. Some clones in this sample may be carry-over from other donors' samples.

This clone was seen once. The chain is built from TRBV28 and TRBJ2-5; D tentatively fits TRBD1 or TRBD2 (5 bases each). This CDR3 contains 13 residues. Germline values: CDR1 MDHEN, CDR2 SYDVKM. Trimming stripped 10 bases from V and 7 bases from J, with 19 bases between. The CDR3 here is CATFRDAGVTQYF. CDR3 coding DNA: TGTGCCACTTTTAGGGACGCTGGGGTGACCCAGTACTTC.

The CDR3 coding sequence is TGTGCCAGCAGCGCCGGGGCAGTGGGCACAGATACGCAGTATTTT. Its protein product is CASSAGAVGTDTQYF. The chain employs TRBV7-8 and TRBJ2-3; D could derive from TRBD1 or TRBD2 (5 bases each). This CDR3 is 15 amino acids long. Trimming cost V 5 bases and J 1 base, with 13 bases left between them. Germline V gene lookup returns CDR1 SGHVS and CDR2 FQNEAQ. The entire variable domain, with the rest obtained from reference TRBV7-8 and TRBJ2-3, is as follows: GAGVSQSPRYKVAKRGQDVALRCDPISGHVSLFWYQQALGQGPEFLTYFQNEAQLDKSGLPSDRFFAERPEGSVSTLKIQRTQQEDSAVYLCASSAGAVGTDTQYFGPGTRLTVL.

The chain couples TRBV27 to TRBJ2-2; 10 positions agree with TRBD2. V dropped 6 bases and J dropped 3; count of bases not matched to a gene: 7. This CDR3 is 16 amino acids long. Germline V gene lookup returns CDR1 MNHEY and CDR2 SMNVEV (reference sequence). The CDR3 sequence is CASRKSGRADTGELFF. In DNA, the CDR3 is TGTGCCAGCAGAAAGAGCGGGAGGGCGGACACCGGGGAGCTGTTTTTT.

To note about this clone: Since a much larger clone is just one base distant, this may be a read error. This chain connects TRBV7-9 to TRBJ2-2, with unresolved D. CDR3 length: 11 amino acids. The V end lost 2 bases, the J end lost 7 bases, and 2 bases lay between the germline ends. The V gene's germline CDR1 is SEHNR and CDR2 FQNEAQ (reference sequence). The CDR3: CASSLRGELFF. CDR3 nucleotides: TGTGCCAGCAGCTTACGCGGGGAGCTGTTTTTT.

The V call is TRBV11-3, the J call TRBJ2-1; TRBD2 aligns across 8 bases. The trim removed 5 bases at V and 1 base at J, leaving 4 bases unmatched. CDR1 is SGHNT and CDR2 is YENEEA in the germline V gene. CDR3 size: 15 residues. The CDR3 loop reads CASSPGLGSYNEQFF. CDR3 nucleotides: TGTGCCAGCAGCCCGGGACTAGGGTCCTACAATGAGCAGTTCTTC.

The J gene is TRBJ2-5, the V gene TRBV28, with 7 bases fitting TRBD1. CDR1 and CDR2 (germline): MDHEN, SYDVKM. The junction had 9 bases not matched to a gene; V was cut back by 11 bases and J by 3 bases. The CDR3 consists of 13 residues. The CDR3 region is CAGQDRLEETQYF. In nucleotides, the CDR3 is TGTGCCGGTCAGGACAGGCTCGAAGAGACCCAGTACTTC. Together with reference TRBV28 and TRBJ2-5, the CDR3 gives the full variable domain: DVKVTQSSRYLVKRTGEKVFLECVQDMDHENMFWYRQDPGLGLRLIYFSYDVKMKEKGDIPEGYSVSREKKERFSLILESASTNQTSMYLCAGQDRLEETQYFGPGTRLLVL.

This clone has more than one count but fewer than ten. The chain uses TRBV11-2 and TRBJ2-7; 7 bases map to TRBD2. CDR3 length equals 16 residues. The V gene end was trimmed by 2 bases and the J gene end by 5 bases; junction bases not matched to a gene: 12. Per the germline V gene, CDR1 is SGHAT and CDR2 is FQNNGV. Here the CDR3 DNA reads TGTGCCAGCAGCTTAAGGCGGGAGAGTTCTAGGGACGAGCAGTACTTC. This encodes CASSLRRESSRDEQYF.

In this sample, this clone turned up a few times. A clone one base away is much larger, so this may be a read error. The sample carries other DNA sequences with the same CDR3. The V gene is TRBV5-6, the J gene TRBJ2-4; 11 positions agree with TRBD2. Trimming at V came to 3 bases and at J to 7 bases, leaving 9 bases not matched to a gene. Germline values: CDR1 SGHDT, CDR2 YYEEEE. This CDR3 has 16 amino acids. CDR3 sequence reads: CASSSSHRLAGNIQYF. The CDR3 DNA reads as TGTGCCAGCAGCTCTTCACACCGACTAGCGGGGAACATTCAGTACTTC.

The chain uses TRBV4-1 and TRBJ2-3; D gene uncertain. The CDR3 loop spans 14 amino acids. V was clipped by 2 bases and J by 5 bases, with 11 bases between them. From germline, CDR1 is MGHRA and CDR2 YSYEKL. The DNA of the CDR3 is TGCGCCAGCAGCCAACTGTTAAGGGAAGATACGCAGTATTTT. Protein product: CASSQLLREDTQYF.

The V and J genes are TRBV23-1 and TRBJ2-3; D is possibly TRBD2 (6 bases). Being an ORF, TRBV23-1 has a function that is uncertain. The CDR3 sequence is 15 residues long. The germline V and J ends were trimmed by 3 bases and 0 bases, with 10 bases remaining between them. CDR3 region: CASSQSSVSTDTQYF. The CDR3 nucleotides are TGCGCCAGCAGTCAGTCTAGCGTTAGCACAGATACGCAGTATTTT.